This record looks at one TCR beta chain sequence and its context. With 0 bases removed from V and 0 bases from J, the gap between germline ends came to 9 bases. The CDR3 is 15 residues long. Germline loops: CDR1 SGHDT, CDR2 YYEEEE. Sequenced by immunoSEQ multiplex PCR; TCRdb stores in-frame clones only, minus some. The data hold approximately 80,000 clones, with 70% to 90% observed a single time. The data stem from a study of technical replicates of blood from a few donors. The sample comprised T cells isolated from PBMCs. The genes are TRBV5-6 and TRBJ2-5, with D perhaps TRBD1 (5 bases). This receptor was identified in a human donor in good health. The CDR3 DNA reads TGTGCCAGCAGCTTGGGCAGGGTCCACCAAGAGACCCAGTACTTC. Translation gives CASSLGRVHQETQYF.